This TCR beta chain was captured in a study of T-cell memory formation after mild COVID-19. Study-wide points: Still unconfirmed is whether the second-wave clones peaking on day 37 recognized SARS-CoV-2. CD4/CD8 balance characterized clones contracting day 15 to 85, and CD4+ skew characterized later expanders. Pre-infection memory harbored some responding clones, suggesting cross-reactive memory joined.

A word on this clonotype: Its antigen is currently unknown.

TCRalpha and TCRbeta libraries used 5'RACE with constant-segment primers and UMIs. One entry per CDR3 protein, called by TCRdb with MiXCR from the 5' RACE reads. The data contain more than 100,000 distinct CDR3 sequences, more than 15% of them seen just once; the ten biggest clones take up roughly 5.2%. This clonotype was obtained from a man between 18 and 35 years old who had mild COVID-19 (a few samples of this study predate the infection). Cell type and time point are not known. The sample taken for sequencing was PBMCs or a T cell subset sorted from them (not recorded which).

The CDR3 region has the DNA TGTGCCAGCAGTCCCGGACAGTTCACTGAAGCTTTCTTT. It translates to CASSPGQFTEAFF. V is TRBV6-6 and J is TRBJ1-1, with D possibly being TRBD1 (6 bases). CDR3 length equals 13 residues. Trimming removed 5 bases from V and 4 bases from J, with 11 bases in between. Germline V CDR1 and CDR2: MNHNY, SVGAGI (reference sequence).